This T cell receptor (beta chain) was captured by sequencing in a study of T cells in Graves' hyperthyroidism and ophthalmopathy. Findings and caveats of the study: Patients with ophthalmopathy were separated from those with stable hyperthyroidism by a 13 V-J model. Appearing also in blood were most of the thyroid clonotypes expanded above 0.001.

Amplified TCR beta CDR3 regions came from RNA transcripts. HTBI primers were the set used in a first-round RT-PCR of the TCR CDR3. Each CDR3 protein is one row after TCRdb ran MiXCR on the multiplex PCR reads. The sample has 550,000 to 700,000 distinct CDR3 sequences, 40% to 55% seen once. Germline V lookup: CDR1 LNHDA, CDR2 SQIVND (reference sequence). V was trimmed by 5 bases and J by 1 base, leaving 17 bases between them. The CDR3 is made up of 16 amino acids. This clonotype was seen repeatedly, ten times or more. Its specificity is not known. This chain joins TRBV19 and TRBJ1-1, with D maybe TRBD1 (6 bases). The material sequenced was peripheral blood or thyroid tissue (not recorded which). This receptor was identified in an adult woman with Graves' disease, either hyperthyroidism or ophthalmopathy (not recorded which). Here the CDR3 reads CASSPRRAGANTEAFF. In nucleotides, the CDR3 is TGTGCCAGTAGTCCGAGGAGGGCAGGGGCGAACACTGAAGCTTTCTTT.